Reported below is one T cell receptor beta chain. This entry is derived from a study of T cell responses to AZD1222 COVID-19 vaccine. The method was immunoSEQ multiplex PCR; TCRdb's version includes in-frame clones alone and lacks a portion of them. The data show 75,000 to 100,000 clones, about 86% seen once. This clonotype was sampled from an adult in good health. The sample here was peripheral blood, taken on day 0 of AZD1222 vaccination.

The CDR3 loop reads CASSSGQGNTEAFF. Here the CDR3 DNA reads TGTGCCAGCAGCTCCGGCCAGGGGAACACTGAAGCTTTCTTT. The chain combines TRBV5-6 with TRBJ1-1, with D perhaps TRBD1 (5 bases). Trimming took off 3 bases at V and 1 base at J, with 10 bases between the two ends. The CDR3 consists of 14 residues. Looked up from germline, CDR1 is SGHDT and CDR2 is YYEEEE.